The next 24 T cell receptor beta chains were all read from a single sample in a study of T cell repertoires in cytomegalovirus infection. Antigens of these TCRs are unknown. TCRdb recomputed calls from the reads with MiXCR, one row per CDR3 protein. The data hold about 900,000 distinct CDR3 sequences, with approximately 31% observed a single time. Sequenced here: cultured CD8+ T cells from PBMCs, sampled from culture after CMV antigen stimulation. The origin of the receptors is a human donor in good health (CMV status not recorded). Some clones in this sample may be carry-over from other donors' samples.

In its sample, this clonotype was seen many times. The CDR3 region has the DNA TGTGCCAGCAGCCCACTGGCGGGGAACACTGAAGCTTTCTTT. Its protein product is CASSPLAGNTEAFF. This chain links TRBV28 with TRBJ1-1; no firm D call. The CDR3 contains 14 residues. Between the trimmed V and J ends, which lost 6 bases and 1 base, there was a span of 12 bases. CDR1 and CDR2 from the germline V gene are MDHEN and SYDVKM.

The chain employs TRBV19 and TRBJ2-7; tentative D call: TRBD2 (5 bases). From germline, CDR1 is LNHDA and CDR2 SQIVND (reference sequence). CDR3 length equals 14 residues. V was shortened by 6 bases and J by 2 bases, with 14 bases between the two germline ends. The CDR3 DNA reads TGTGCCAGTAGGATGGACTTCGCAGCCTACGAGCAGTACTTC. It encodes CASRMDFAAYEQYF.

In this sample, this clonotype turned up many times. CDR3 amino acids: CASSTSGGVPGELFF. The DNA for the CDR3 is TGTGCCAGCAGCACTAGCGGGGGGGTACCCGGGGAGCTGTTTTTT. The chain joins TRBV7-2 to TRBJ2-2, with TRBD2 identical over 13 bases. CDR3 length equals 15 residues. V gave up 5 bases and J gave up 6 bases; unmatched junction bases: 3. Per germline, CDR1 SGHTA and CDR2 FQGNSA.

The V call is TRBV24-1, the J call TRBJ2-1; TRBD1 matches at 9 bases. V shed 1 base, J shed 3 bases, and the junction held 3 bases outside the gene matches. Germline CDR1 reads KGHDR; CDR2 reads SFDVKD. The CDR3 sequence is 16 residues long. The CDR3 is CATSDLGTGNYNEQFF. As DNA, the CDR3 is TGTGCCACCAGTGATTTAGGGACAGGGAACTACAATGAGCAGTTCTTC.

For the CDR3, the DNA is TGTGCCAGCAGCTCCAGACTAGCGGGGTACGATACGCAGTATTTT. It yields the protein CASSSRLAGYDTQYF. The chain joins TRBV12-3 or TRBV12-4 to TRBJ2-3; 11 positions agree with TRBD2. Trimming at V came to 6 bases and at J to 6 bases, leaving 8 bases not matched to a gene. CDR3 length equals 15 residues.

This clonotype has a handful of counts. The rearrangement links TRBV6-2 or TRBV6-3 to TRBJ1-1; TRBD1 is a possible D gene (6 bases). The V and J ends lost 2 bases and 9 bases respectively, with 22 bases between them. The CDR3 sequence is 16 residues long. Germline CDR1 reads MNHEY; CDR2 reads SVGEGT. CDR3 nucleotides: TGTGCCAGCAGTTACACCAGCCTACGGGGGCGCGGTAAAGCTTTCTTT. Translating it yields CASSYTSLRGRGKAFF.

This clonotype was seen repeatedly, ten times or more. The rearrangement links TRBV7-8 to TRBJ2-3; TRBD2 matches at 13 bases. CDR3 length: 15 amino acids. Germline values: CDR1 SGHVS, CDR2 FQNEAQ. V lost 7 bases and J lost 6; bases outside the gene matches: 7. CDR3 region: CASTTSGGVADTQYF. The CDR3 DNA reads as TGTGCCAGCACAACTAGCGGGGGGGTGGCGGATACGCAGTATTTT.

As regards this clonotype: Compared with germline, one end of the junction differs, possibly owing to a read error. The J gene is TRBJ2-3, the V gene TRBV6-8; unclear D gene. The germline V gene encodes CDR1 MNHGY and CDR2 SAAAGT. The CDR3 runs to 13 residues. The CDR3 loop is CGSSDGMSGTQYF. DNA of the CDR3: TGTGGCAGCAGTGACGGTATGAGTGGTACGCAGTATTTT.

This clonotype showed up many times. The V gene is TRBV12-3 or TRBV12-4, the J gene TRBJ2-2, with unresolved D. The V and J ends lost 4 bases and 4 bases respectively, with 10 bases between them. This CDR3 contains 14 residues. The CDR3 DNA sequence: TGTGCCAGCAGTTCAACAGACTCCACCGGGGAGCTGTTTTTT. As protein: CASSSTDSTGELFF.

This chain links TRBV6-2 or TRBV6-3 with TRBJ1-1, with D perhaps matching TRBD1 (5 bases). The CDR3 sequence is 15 residues long. CDR1 is MNHEY and CDR2 is SVGEGT in the germline V gene. V was cut by 2 bases and J by 0 bases, with 10 bases left in between. The CDR3 nucleotides are TGTGCCAGCAGTTACCGACAGCTTATGAACACTGAAGCTTTCTTT. Translated: CASSYRQLMNTEAFF.

This clonotype was picked up a small number of times. The genes are TRBV2 and TRBJ2-7; D not certain. The germline gives CDR1 SNHLY, CDR2 FYNNEI. The CDR3 consists of 12 residues. The V end lost 1 base, the J end lost 3 bases, and 4 bases lay between the germline ends. CDR3 coding DNA: TGTGCCAGCAGTGAAGAGGTCTACGAGCAGTACTTC. Translation: CASSEEVYEQYF. Variable domain in full (rest from reference TRBV2 and TRBJ2-7): EPEVTQTPSHQVTQMGQEVILRCVPISNHLYFYWYRQILGQKVEFLVSFYNNEISEKSEIFDDQFSVERPDGSNFTLKIRSTKLEDSAMYFCASSEEVYEQYFGPGTRLTVT.

This clonotype was found many times. The genes are TRBV7-9 and TRBJ2-3, with 8 positions matching TRBD1. CDR1 and CDR2 (germline): SEHNR, FQNEAQ (reference sequence). CDR3 length: 16 residues. V gave up 5 bases and J gave up 0 bases; unmatched junction bases: 7. In nucleotides, the CDR3 is TGTGCCAGCAGCACCAGAAACAGGGGGAGCACAGATACGCAGTATTTT. Its translation: CASSTRNRGSTDTQYF.

About this clonotype itself: With a much larger clone just one base away, this may be a read error. This sequence joins TRBV6-1 and TRBJ2-4; possibly TRBD2 for D (6 bases). V was cut by 8 bases and J by 6 bases, with 20 bases left in between. The CDR3 is made up of 15 amino acids. Germline V gene sequence: CDR1 MNHNS, CDR2 SASEGT. The CDR3 nucleotides are TGTGCCAGCGCCGAAAGGGGAAGGGACTTAAACATTCAGTACTTC. Translation: CASAERGRDLNIQYF.

The chain carries TRBV27 and TRBJ1-2; 8 bases align to TRBD1. The CDR3 is 14 amino acids. The germline CDR1 and CDR2 sequences are MNHEY and SMNVEV (reference sequence). V lost 9 bases and J lost 8; bases outside the gene matches: 14. CDR3 sequence: CASLGQGSRLGYTF. CDR3 DNA: TGTGCCAGTCTTGGACAGGGCTCGCGACTAGGCTACACCTTC.

This rearrangement joins TRBV7-9 to TRBJ2-2; 10 bases map to TRBD1. V trimming: 4 bases; J trimming: 7 bases; junction bases outside the gene matches: 6. This CDR3 spans 15 amino acids. Per the germline V gene, CDR1 is SEHNR and CDR2 is FQNEAQ (reference sequence). Here the CDR3 DNA reads TGTGCCAGCAGCTCGACAGGGGGCTTTGACGGGGAGCTGTTTTTT. Its translation: CASSSTGGFDGELFF.

This clonotype has only one observation. An end of the junction differs from the germline gene, which may be a read error. The CDR3 nucleotides are TGTGCCAGCAACCAAGAAGGACAGCCTAATGAAAAACTGTTTTTT. This sequence encodes CASNQEGQPNEKLFF. V usage is TRBV4-2 and J usage is TRBJ1-4; D is possibly TRBD1 (6 bases). Germline-derived CDR1 and CDR2 are LGHNA and YNFKEQ. The CDR3 runs to 15 residues.

The chain employs TRBV4-2 and TRBJ2-5; 11 nucleotides line up with TRBD2. Germline loops: CDR1 LGHNA, CDR2 YNFKEQ. The V and J ends lost 1 base and 1 base, in that order; junction bases with no gene match: 8. This CDR3 comprises 18 residues. The CDR3 is CASSQVAGTSGFQETQYF. Written as DNA, the CDR3 is TGTGCCAGCAGCCAAGTGGCCGGGACTAGCGGTTTCCAAGAGACCCAGTACTTC.

The chain uses TRBV24-1 and TRBJ2-1; D remains ambiguous. Germline assignment: CDR1 KGHDR and CDR2 SFDVKD. Trimming took 5 bases from V and 3 from J, leaving 4 bases between them. This CDR3 contains 12 residues. CDR3 residues: CATSGGYNEQFF. CDR3 coding DNA: TGTGCCACCAGTGGGGGCTACAATGAGCAGTTCTTC.

This clonotype came up a few times. V and J are TRBV7-9 and TRBJ1-6, with no clear D. The CDR3 is made up of 16 amino acids. Trimming shortened V by 4 bases and J by 0 bases, and 10 bases separated the two germline ends. CDR1 is SEHNR, CDR2 FQNEAQ, per germline (reference sequence). CDR3 DNA: TGTGCCAGCAGCTCCCGAAGTAGCTCCTATAATTCACCCCTCCACTTT. It translates to CASSSRSSSYNSPLHF.

This clonotype was recorded only once. The rearrangement joins TRBV3-1 to TRBJ2-5, with D perhaps matching TRBD2 (5 bases). In germline, CDR1 is LGHDT, CDR2 YNNKEL (reference sequence). The V gene lost 4 bases and the J gene lost 1 base, with 13 bases spanning the gap. The CDR3 totals 15 residues. The CDR3 here is CASSLILVRQETQYF. The CDR3 nucleotides are TGTGCCAGCAGCCTAATACTAGTGCGCCAAGAGACCCAGTACTTC.

This sequence joins TRBV5-6 and TRBJ1-6, with a tentative D call TRBD1 (5 bases). CDR3 length: 15 amino acids. V was clipped by 0 bases and J by 9 bases, with 13 bases between them. The V gene's germline CDR1 is SGHDT and CDR2 YYEEEE. CDR3 sequence (DNA): TGTGCCAGCAGCTTGGGACAGCTAGGAGTTTCACCCCTCCACTTT. Protein sequence: CASSLGQLGVSPLHF.

This clonotype has ten or more counts. The chain couples TRBV5-6 to TRBJ1-1; 9 bases match TRBD1. CDR3 length: 15 residues. With 1 base clipped from V and 4 bases from J, the junction kept 5 bases outside the gene matches. CDR1 and CDR2 from the germline V gene are SGHDT and YYEEEE. The CDR3 DNA reads as TGTGCCAGCAGCTTGTCGGACAGGGGACCCACTGAAGCTTTCTTT. Translating it yields CASSLSDRGPTEAFF.

The chain employs TRBV6-5 and TRBJ1-2; weak D call: TRBD1 (5 bases). Germline loops: CDR1 MNHEY, CDR2 SVGAGI. V was trimmed by 0 bases and J by 0 bases, leaving 11 bases between them. CDR3 length: 16 amino acids. The CDR3 loop is CASSYSRDGTNYGYTF. The CDR3 DNA sequence: TGTGCCAGCAGTTACTCCCGGGACGGAACTAACTATGGCTACACCTTC.

This clonotype was seen a handful of times. This sequence joins TRBV27 and TRBJ1-4, with 7 bases identical to TRBD1. Per germline, CDR1 MNHEY and CDR2 SMNVEV (reference sequence). This CDR3 is 14 amino acids long. Trimming removed 3 bases from V and 6 bases from J; junction bases left unmatched: 4. The chain's CDR3 is CASSFNRGHEKLFF. CDR3 nucleotides: TGTGCCAGCAGTTTTAACAGGGGCCATGAAAAACTGTTTTTT.